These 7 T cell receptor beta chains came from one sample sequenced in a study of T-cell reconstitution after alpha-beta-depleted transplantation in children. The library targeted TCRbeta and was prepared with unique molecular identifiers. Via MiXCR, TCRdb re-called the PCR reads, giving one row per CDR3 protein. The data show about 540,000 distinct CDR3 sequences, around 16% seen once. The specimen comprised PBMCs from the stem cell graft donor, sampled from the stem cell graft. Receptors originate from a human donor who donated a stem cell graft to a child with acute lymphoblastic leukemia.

The CDR3 loop is CASSWGSSGRYEQFF. The DNA for the CDR3 is TGTGCCAGCAGTTGGGGGTCTAGCGGTCGCTATGAGCAGTTCTTC. This chain uses TRBV12-3 or TRBV12-4 with TRBJ2-1; 7 nucleotides align to TRBD2. The CDR3 spans 15 residues. Trimming took 4 bases from V and 8 from J; bases not matched to a gene: 11.

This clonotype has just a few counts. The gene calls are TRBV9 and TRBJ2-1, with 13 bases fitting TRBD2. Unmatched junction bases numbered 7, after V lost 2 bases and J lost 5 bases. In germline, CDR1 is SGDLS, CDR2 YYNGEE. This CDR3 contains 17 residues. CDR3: CASSVNPGLAGNNEQFF. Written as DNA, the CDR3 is TGTGCCAGCAGCGTGAACCCGGGACTAGCGGGGAACAATGAGCAGTTCTTC.

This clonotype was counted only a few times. CDR3 in DNA: TGCAGTGCTAGGAGGCAGGGGGCCAGGGAGACCCAGTACTTC. This encodes CSARRQGARETQYF. The J gene is TRBJ2-5, the V gene TRBV20-1; TRBD1 matches 8 bases. This CDR3 comprises 14 residues. V was pared by 3 bases and J by 5 bases, with 8 bases of the junction left unmatched. CDR1 and CDR2 from the germline V gene are DFQATT and SNEGSKA (reference sequence).

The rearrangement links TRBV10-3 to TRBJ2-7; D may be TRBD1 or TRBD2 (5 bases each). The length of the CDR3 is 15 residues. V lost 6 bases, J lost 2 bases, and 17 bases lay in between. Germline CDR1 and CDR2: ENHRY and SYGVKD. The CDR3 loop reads CAISPSWGFPYEQYF. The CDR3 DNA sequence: TGTGCCATCAGCCCCTCCTGGGGGTTTCCCTACGAGCAGTACTTC.

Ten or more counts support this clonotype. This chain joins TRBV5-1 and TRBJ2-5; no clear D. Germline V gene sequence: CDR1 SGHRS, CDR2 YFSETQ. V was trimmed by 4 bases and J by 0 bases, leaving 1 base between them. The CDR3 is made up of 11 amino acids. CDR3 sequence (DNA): TGCGCCAGCAGCAACCAAGAGACCCAGTACTTC. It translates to CASSNQETQYF.

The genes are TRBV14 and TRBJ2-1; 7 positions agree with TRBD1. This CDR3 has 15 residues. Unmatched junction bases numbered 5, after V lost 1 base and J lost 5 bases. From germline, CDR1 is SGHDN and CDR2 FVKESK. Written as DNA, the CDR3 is TGTGCCAGCAGCCAAGTGGGACAGATCAACAATGAGCAGTTCTTC. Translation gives CASSQVGQINNEQFF.

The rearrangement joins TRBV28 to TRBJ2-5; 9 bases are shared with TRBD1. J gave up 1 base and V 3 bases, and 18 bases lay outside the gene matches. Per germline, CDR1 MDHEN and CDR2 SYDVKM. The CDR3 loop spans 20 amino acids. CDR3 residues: CASSFNLLLRRDRAQETQYF. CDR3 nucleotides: TGTGCCAGCAGTTTTAACCTCCTTCTTCGCCGGGACAGGGCCCAAGAGACCCAGTACTTC.